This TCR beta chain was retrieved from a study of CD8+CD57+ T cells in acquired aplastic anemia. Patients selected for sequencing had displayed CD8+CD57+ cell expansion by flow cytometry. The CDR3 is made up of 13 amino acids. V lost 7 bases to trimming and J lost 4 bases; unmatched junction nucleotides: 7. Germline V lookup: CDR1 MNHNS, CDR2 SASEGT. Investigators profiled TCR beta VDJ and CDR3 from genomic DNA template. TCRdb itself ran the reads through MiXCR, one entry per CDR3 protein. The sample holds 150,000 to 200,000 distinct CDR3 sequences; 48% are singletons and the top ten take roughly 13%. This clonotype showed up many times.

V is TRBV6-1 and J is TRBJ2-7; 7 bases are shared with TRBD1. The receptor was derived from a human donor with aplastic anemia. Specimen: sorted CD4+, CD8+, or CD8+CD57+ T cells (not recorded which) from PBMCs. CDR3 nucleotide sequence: TGTGCCAGCACCTGGGGACAGCGTTACGAGCAGTACTTC. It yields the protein CASTWGQRYEQYF.